Each of the 24 T cell receptor beta chains below was sequenced from the same sample in a study of blood T cells in healthy people across ages. Primers used in a second PCR of roughly 6 to 11 cycles were a sample-barcoded 5' primer and a J-beta primer mix. TCRdb processed the 5' RACE reads anew with MiXCR; each CDR3 protein has one entry. The sample includes 750,000 to 950,000 distinct CDR3 sequences, more than 25% of them seen just once. The sample was also linked to a second study, of T cells of mothers and their children.

Input material: blood. These receptors all stem from a boy between 10 and 17 years old in good health.

The chain is built from TRBV7-9 and TRBJ1-3, with D hard to call. This CDR3 is 15 amino acids long. V gave up 2 bases and J gave up 0 bases, with 8 bases separating them. The germline CDR1 and CDR2 sequences are SEHNR and FQNEAQ (reference sequence). CDR3 sequence (DNA): TGTGCCAGCAGCTTACCACAGTCCTCTGGAAACACCATATATTTT. It codes for CASSLPQSSGNTIYF.

This clonotype has only a few counts. An end of the junction does not agree with germline; a read error may underlie this. The V call is TRBV7-2, the J call TRBJ2-5; D is unresolved. CDR1 is SGHTA, CDR2 FQGNSA, per germline. CDR3 length equals 13 residues. This chain's CDR3 is CASSLVSGPEQSF. The CDR3 DNA reads TGTGCCAGCAGCTTAGTCTCTGGGCCCGAGCAGTCCTTC.

This clonotype was counted between two and nine times. The chain recombines TRBV7-9 with TRBJ2-2; no clear D gene. Trimming removed 1 base at V and 5 bases at J, with 8 bases between. The CDR3 is 14 amino acids. Germline V gives CDR1 SEHNR, CDR2 FQNEAQ (reference sequence). In DNA, the CDR3 is TGTGCCAGCAGCTTAGAGTCTTGGACCGGGGAGCTGTTTTTT. This codes for CASSLESWTGELFF.

This chain uses TRBV10-3 with TRBJ2-1; 9 nucleotides match TRBD2. CDR1 ENHRY and CDR2 SYGVKD come from the germline V gene. The CDR3 runs 16 residues. Germline trimming cut 0 bases from V and 6 bases from J; bases unmatched to any gene: 6. CDR3 sequence: CAISESLGLAPNEQFF. DNA of the CDR3: TGTGCCATCAGTGAGTCGTTGGGACTAGCACCCAATGAGCAGTTCTTC.

This chain links TRBV5-1 with TRBJ2-2; D gene ambiguous. Looked up from germline, CDR1 is SGHRS and CDR2 is YFSETQ. The CDR3 loop spans 14 amino acids. V lost 3 bases, J lost 4 bases, and 10 bases lay in between. The chain's CDR3 is CASSSALSTGELFF. DNA for the CDR3: TGCGCCAGCAGCTCGGCACTGAGCACCGGGGAGCTGTTTTTT. The full variable domain, rest sourced from reference TRBV5-1 and TRBJ2-2, is KAGVTQTPRYLIKTRGQQVTLSCSPISGHRSVSWYQQTPGQGLQFLFEYFSETQRNKGNFPGRFSGRQFSNSRSEMNVSTLELGDSALYLCASSSALSTGELFFGEGSRLTVL.

This clonotype was seen more than once but under ten times. The gene calls are TRBV29-1 and TRBJ2-7, with a possible D match to TRBD2 (6 bases). The V and J ends lost 5 bases and 0 bases respectively, with 14 bases between them. CDR1 and CDR2 from the germline V gene are SQVTM and ANQGSEA. This CDR3 comprises 14 residues. Here the CDR3 reads CSVTGGGYSYEQYF. In DNA, the CDR3 is TGCAGCGTTACCGGCGGAGGGTACTCCTACGAGCAGTACTTC.

This clonotype was detected only a few times. V and J are TRBV18 and TRBJ2-5, with D possibly being TRBD2 (6 bases). Germline CDR1 is KGHSH and CDR2 is LQKENI. The CDR3 covers 15 residues. Deletions cut 3 bases from V and 5 bases from J, with 16 bases between. Here the CDR3 reads CASSPRDSTGETQYF. CDR3 coding DNA: TGTGCCAGCTCACCCCGGGACTCGACGGGGGAGACCCAGTACTTC.

This clonotype was seen only a few times. CDR3 in DNA: TGTGCCAGCAGCTACGGAGCAGGCAATGAGCAGTTCTTC. Amino acid sequence: CASSYGAGNEQFF. The chain combines TRBV9 with TRBJ2-1; D is unresolved. Germline V CDR1 and CDR2: SGDLS, YYNGEE. CDR3 size: 13 residues. V lost 4 bases, J lost 6 bases, and 11 bases lay in between.

This sequence joins TRBV20-1 and TRBJ1-6, with D possibly TRBD1 on 5 matching bases. Per germline, CDR1 DFQATT and CDR2 SNEGSKA (reference sequence). The V end lost 0 bases, the J end lost 7 bases, and 10 bases lay between the germline ends. The CDR3 has 14 amino acids. The CDR3 DNA is TGCAGTGCTAGAGATCAGGGAATCAATTCACCCCTCCACTTT. Residues: CSARDQGINSPLHF.

The genes are TRBV3-1 and TRBJ1-1; possible D gene TRBD1, 5 bases. The CDR3 totals 14 residues. Germline assignment: CDR1 LGHDT and CDR2 YNNKEL (reference sequence). The V and J ends lost 1 base and 3 bases respectively, with 9 bases between them. DNA of the CDR3: TGTGCCAGCAGCCAAGGGCCGGGGGACACTGAAGCTTTCTTT. It translates to CASSQGPGDTEAFF.

This clonotype was seen a handful of times. The chain combines TRBV12-3 or TRBV12-4 with TRBJ2-1, with TRBD2 matching 8 bases. With V trimmed by 3 bases and J by 8 bases, 12 bases remained unmatched. The CDR3 totals 16 residues. This CDR3 reads CASSFGLARSRHEQFF. The CDR3 nucleotides are TGTGCCAGCAGTTTTGGACTAGCCCGGTCGAGGCATGAGCAGTTCTTC.

This clonotype was seen at least ten times. V gene TRBV7-2 combines with J gene TRBJ2-5, with 11 bases aligning to TRBD2. The CDR3 sequence is 17 residues long. V was clipped by 6 bases and J by 5 bases; unmatched bases: 14. Per germline, CDR1 SGHTA and CDR2 FQGNSA. The CDR3 DNA is TGTGCCAGCAGTCGTAGATTTAGCGGGGGGGCCGGTGAGACCCAGTACTTC. It is translated as CASSRRFSGGAGETQYF.

The count of this clonotype is one. The rearrangement uses TRBV7-9 and TRBJ1-1; D is uncertain. The CDR3 extends over 13 amino acids. Trimming left V 3 bases short and J 5 bases short, with 10 bases between. Per the germline V gene, CDR1 is SEHNR and CDR2 is FQNEAQ (reference sequence). Written as DNA, the CDR3 is TGTGCCAGCAGCTTCACCGCGGCGACTGAAGCTTTCTTT. Its translation: CASSFTAATEAFF.

Turning to this clonotype: The germline gene is not matched at one end of the junction; a read error may be the cause. The chain carries TRBV6-2 or TRBV6-3 and TRBJ2-7; no clear D gene. The CDR3 length is 11 residues. Per the germline V gene, CDR1 is MNHEY and CDR2 is SVGEGT. CDR3: CASGRSHEQYF. CDR3 sequence (DNA): TGTGCCAGCGGACGCTCCCACGAGCAGTACTTC.

This clonotype was counted between two and nine times. The rearrangement joins TRBV2 to TRBJ2-5; the match to TRBD2 covers 12 bases. The CDR3 is made up of 16 amino acids. Germline lookup yields CDR1 SNHLY and CDR2 FYNNEI. Trimming removed 8 bases from V and 5 bases from J; junction bases left unmatched: 12. The CDR3 region is CASGSPGLAGIETQYF. CDR3 sequence (DNA): TGTGCCAGCGGGTCCCCCGGACTAGCGGGGATTGAGACCCAGTACTTC.

V is TRBV28 and J is TRBJ1-5; D not certain. In germline, CDR1 is MDHEN, CDR2 SYDVKM. The length of the CDR3 is 15 residues. V lost 5 bases and J lost 0, with 11 bases in between. Written as DNA, the CDR3 is TGTGCCAGCAGTCCGGAGAAGTATAGCAATCAGCCCCAGCATTTT. Translation: CASSPEKYSNQPQHF.

This clonotype has more than one count but fewer than ten. The CDR3 DNA sequence: TGTGCCAGCAGCTCAGGGTTGGGAAACACCATATATTTT. It codes for CASSSGLGNTIYF. V and J are TRBV9 and TRBJ1-3; tentative D call: TRBD1 (5 bases). The CDR3 has 13 residues. V was cut by 4 bases and J by 4 bases, with 9 bases left in between. The V gene's germline CDR1 is SGDLS and CDR2 YYNGEE.

This clonotype was observed a handful of times. The chain employs TRBV7-9 and TRBJ2-1, with D maybe TRBD1 (5 bases). Trimming removed 5 bases at V and 8 bases at J, with 16 bases between. Germline V lookup: CDR1 SEHNR, CDR2 FQNEAQ (reference sequence). The CDR3 totals 14 residues. Written as DNA, the CDR3 is TGTGCCAGCAGCCTAGGGGATCCAAATGATGAGCAGTTCTTC. Translated, it gives CASSLGDPNDEQFF.

This clonotype was found a few times. The gene calls are TRBV3-1 and TRBJ2-6; 8 positions match TRBD1. Germline lookup yields CDR1 LGHDT and CDR2 YNNKEL (reference sequence). With 2 bases clipped from V and 0 bases from J, the junction kept 6 bases outside the gene matches. CDR3 length equals 18 residues. CDR3 amino acids: CASSQRTGLSSGANVLTF. CDR3 sequence (DNA): TGTGCCAGCAGCCAAAGGACAGGGCTTAGCTCTGGGGCCAACGTCCTGACTTTC.

This clonotype has more than one count but fewer than ten. The chain combines TRBV11-2 with TRBJ2-7; D is uncertain. The CDR3 totals 15 residues. The V end lost 0 bases, the J end lost 0 bases, and 9 bases lay between the germline ends. The germline gives CDR1 SGHAT, CDR2 FQNNGV. As DNA, the CDR3 is TGTGCCAGCAGCTTAGATCCAGAGCGCTCCTACGAGCAGTACTTC. Its translation: CASSLDPERSYEQYF.

The CDR3 is CSARDWLAGAPNEQFF. The CDR3 DNA follows: TGCAGTGCTAGAGATTGGTTAGCGGGGGCTCCCAATGAGCAGTTCTTC. This chain joins TRBV20-1 and TRBJ2-5; TRBD2 matches 9 bases. The DNA end is more similar to TRBJ2-1, so the J call may be wrong. This CDR3 has 16 amino acids. In germline, CDR1 is DFQATT, CDR2 SNEGSKA (reference sequence).

V gene TRBV3-1 combines with J gene TRBJ2-4, with D possibly being TRBD1 (6 bases). CDR1 LGHDT and CDR2 YNNKEL come from the germline V gene (reference sequence). V dropped 2 bases and J dropped 4 bases, with 6 bases sitting between them. The CDR3 has 13 amino acids. CDR3 region: CASSQQGKNIQYF. In nucleotides, the CDR3 is TGTGCCAGCAGCCAACAGGGGAAAAACATTCAGTACTTC.

This clonotype appeared a few times. The rearrangement links TRBV6-6 to TRBJ1-3; weak D call: TRBD1 (6 bases). The CDR3 loop spans 16 amino acids. The V gene's germline CDR1 is MNHNY and CDR2 SVGAGI (reference sequence). V lost 0 bases, J lost 3 bases, and 12 bases lay in between. The CDR3 reads CASSYSRTDFGNTIYF. The CDR3, as DNA: TGTGCCAGCAGTTACTCGAGGACAGATTTTGGAAACACCATATATTTT.

The rearrangement joins TRBV29-1 to TRBJ2-5; 7 nucleotides line up with TRBD2. The assigned J gene may be wrong: the sequence end matches TRBJ2-1 better. This CDR3 comprises 12 residues. Germline lookup yields CDR1 SQVTM and CDR2 ANQGSEA. The CDR3 here is CSVSPTSTEQFF. Here the CDR3 DNA reads TGCAGCGTTTCTCCGACTAGCACGGAGCAGTTCTTC.